The 17 T cell receptor beta chains below come from one sample, sequenced in a study of T cells in Graves' hyperthyroidism and ophthalmopathy. TCR beta CDR3 region amplification was performed from RNA transcripts. In the first-round RT-PCR of the TCR CDR3, the HTBI primer set was used. TCRdb re-called the multiplex PCR reads through MiXCR, storing one row per CDR3 protein. The table has roughly 650,000 distinct CDR3 sequences, 16% seen once. Sequenced: blood. Receptor source: a woman aged 40 to 55 with Graves' ophthalmopathy.

This clonotype was seen only a few times. The chain is built from TRBV6-1 and TRBJ1-6; tentatively, D is TRBD1 (6 bases). Trimming removed 7 bases at V and 10 bases at J, with 20 bases between. The germline gives CDR1 MNHNS, CDR2 SASEGT. The CDR3 sequence is 15 residues long. In DNA form, the CDR3 reads TGTGCCAGCAACCGGGAAAGGGGGTTAGGATCACCCCTCCACTTT. Amino acid sequence: CASNRERGLGSPLHF.

The sample holds many counts of this clonotype. This rearrangement joins TRBV3-1 to TRBJ2-7; TRBD2 is a possible D gene (7 bases). The CDR3 runs 14 residues. V was shortened by 4 bases and J by 4 bases, with 14 bases between the two germline ends. Germline lookup yields CDR1 LGHDT and CDR2 YNNKEL (reference sequence). This CDR3 reads CASSRRGPRYEQYF. The CDR3 bases are TGTGCCAGCAGCCGGCGGGGGCCCCGATACGAGCAGTACTTC.

This clonotype showed up many times. V usage is TRBV28 and J usage is TRBJ1-2, with a possible D match to TRBD1 (5 bases). Germline V gene data show CDR1 as MDHEN and CDR2 as SYDVKM. This CDR3 spans 14 amino acids. V was shortened by 6 bases and J by 4 bases, with 15 bases between the two germline ends. The CDR3 sequence is CASSLLRRVYGYTF. The CDR3 DNA sequence: TGTGCCAGCAGCCTCCTCCGCAGGGTCTATGGCTACACCTTC.

On this clonotype: A much larger clone differs from this one at a single base, so this may be a read error. The chain joins TRBV5-1 to TRBJ1-2; TRBD1 is a possible D gene (6 bases). There are 14 residues in the CDR3. V lost 3 bases, J lost 6 bases, and 15 bases lay in between. The germline CDR1 and CDR2 sequences are SGHRS and YFSETQ. CDR3 in DNA: TGCGCCAGCAGCTCAGGACAGAGCATCCATGGCTACACCTTC. Translation: CASSSGQSIHGYTF.

This clonotype was observed a few times. CDR3 sequence (DNA): TGTGCCAGCAGCCAGACTAGCGGGAGTTGGGATGAGCAGTTCTTC. Its translation: CASSQTSGSWDEQFF. This sequence joins TRBV28 and TRBJ2-1; 12 bases are a match to TRBD2. This CDR3 region has 15 residues. Germline lookup yields CDR1 MDHEN and CDR2 SYDVKM. V dropped 6 bases and J dropped 8; count of bases not matched to a gene: 8.

Here the CDR3 reads CASSPSLHGTFF. CDR3 sequence (DNA): TGTGCCAGCAGCCCTTCTCTACATGGGACTTTCTTT. The rearrangement uses TRBV7-9 and TRBJ1-1; D is unresolved. Trimming shortened V by 5 bases and J by 12 bases, and 16 bases separated the two germline ends. There are 12 residues in the CDR3. Germline V CDR1 and CDR2: SEHNR, FQNEAQ (reference sequence).

This clonotype was seen at least ten times. This chain links TRBV5-5 with TRBJ1-1; no firm D call. The CDR3 is 15 amino acids. The ends were cut back, 0 bases at V and 0 bases at J, with 9 bases in the middle. CDR1 is SGHKS, CDR2 YYEKEE, per germline (reference sequence). The CDR3 spells CASSLAFGLNTEAFF. In nucleotides, the CDR3 is TGTGCCAGCAGCTTGGCCTTTGGTCTGAACACTGAAGCTTTCTTT.

The chain has TRBV12-3 or TRBV12-4 and TRBJ2-2; no definite D call. Trimming took off 5 bases at V and 8 bases at J, with 12 bases between the two ends. The CDR3 length is 13 residues. CDR3 nucleotides: TGTGCCAGCAGTCCACGCGACCTTGGGGAGCTGTTTTTT. Protein: CASSPRDLGELFF.

This clonotype was counted many times. V is TRBV5-8 and J is TRBJ2-5, with D perhaps being TRBD1 or TRBD2 (6 bases each). CDR3 length: 15 amino acids. Trimming shortened V by 0 bases and J by 2 bases, and 11 bases separated the two germline ends. Per the germline V gene, CDR1 is SGHTS and CDR2 is YDEGEE. The CDR3 nucleotides read TGTGCCAGCAGCTTGGGACAGGAGGGTCAAGAGACCCAGTACTTC. Translated: CASSLGQEGQETQYF.

This clonotype occurred a few times. A junction boundary mismatches the germline segment, possibly from a read error. The DNA for the CDR3 is TGTGCCAGCACTTTTAGAGGGGTGAACAGTGAAGCTTTCTTT. Residues: CASTFRGVNSEAFF. This chain uses TRBV12-3 or TRBV12-4 with TRBJ1-1; D is possibly TRBD1 (5 bases). This CDR3 comprises 14 residues.

This clonotype was picked up many times. V and J are TRBV2 and TRBJ1-2, with 9 bases lining up with TRBD1. The V and J ends lost 8 bases and 4 bases, in that order; junction bases with no gene match: 2. Germline-derived CDR1 and CDR2 are SNHLY and FYNNEI. CDR3 length equals 12 residues. CDR3 region: CASGTGPYGYTF. DNA for the CDR3: TGTGCCAGCGGGACAGGGCCCTATGGCTACACCTTC.

This sequence joins TRBV2 and TRBJ2-5; 10 bases are shared with TRBD1. The CDR3 is 16 amino acids. The junction had 14 bases not matched to a gene; V was cut back by 4 bases and J by 9 bases. The germline V gene has CDR1 SNHLY and CDR2 FYNNEI. CDR3 loop: CASSVPETGGAEAQYF. The CDR3 nucleotides are TGTGCCAGCAGTGTCCCCGAGACAGGGGGCGCGGAGGCCCAGTACTTC.

Notes on this clonotype: This clone may be a read error of a much larger clone one base away. The chain joins TRBV20-1 to TRBJ2-5; 12 positions match TRBD2. CDR3 length: 16 residues. Germline V lookup: CDR1 DFQATT, CDR2 SNEGSKA (reference sequence). Germline trimming cut 0 bases from V and 4 bases from J; bases unmatched to any gene: 6. This chain's CDR3 is CSARESSGGVLETQYF. CDR3 DNA: TGCAGTGCTAGAGAGTCTAGCGGGGGGGTCTTAGAGACCCAGTACTTC.

The rearrangement joins TRBV18 to TRBJ1-4, with D perhaps TRBD1 (5 bases). V lost 0 bases to trimming and J lost 4 bases, with 9 bases between them. Looked up from germline, CDR1 is KGHSH and CDR2 is LQKENI. The CDR3 is made up of 15 amino acids. The CDR3 DNA reads TGTGCCAGCTCACCACCGGGACCGGGTAATGAAAAACTGTTTTTT. Translated: CASSPPGPGNEKLFF.

In its sample, this clonotype was seen many times. The DNA for the CDR3 is TGTGCCAGCCGATCAAACGGCGGGACCGGCTACAATGAGCAGTTCTTC. It codes for CASRSNGGTGYNEQFF. The genes are TRBV27 and TRBJ2-1; possibly TRBD2 for D (6 bases). The CDR3 totals 16 residues. Germline CDR1 is MNHEY and CDR2 is SMNVEV (reference sequence). Trimming pared 8 bases from V and 3 bases from J, leaving 20 bases between.

The table lists this clonotype with many counts. This chain links TRBV6-5 with TRBJ2-3; 8 nucleotides agree with TRBD2. The CDR3 is made up of 16 amino acids. The germline CDR1 and CDR2 sequences are MNHEY and SVGAGI. Unmatched junction bases numbered 6, after V lost 2 bases and J lost 2 bases. CDR3 coding DNA: TGTGCCAGCAGTTACAATGCGGGGGGCCTCACAGATACGCAGTATTTT. As protein: CASSYNAGGLTDTQYF.

This clonotype was picked up many times. The J gene is TRBJ2-5, the V gene TRBV3-1, with unresolved D. CDR1 LGHDT and CDR2 YNNKEL come from the germline V gene (reference sequence). V was pared by 1 base and J by 0 bases, with 6 bases between. The CDR3 is 14 amino acids. The CDR3 sequence: CASSQGAYQETQYF. Here the CDR3 DNA reads TGTGCCAGCAGCCAAGGGGCTTACCAAGAGACCCAGTACTTC.